This T cell receptor beta chain was obtained from a study of cytomegalovirus exposure and HLA in healthy donors. The assay was immunoSEQ multiplex PCR, and TCRdb's table has in-frame clones only and misses some. The sample comprises some 68,000 clones, around 97% of which are singletons, and 2% to 2.5% rests with the top ten. As to this clone: The antigen remains unidentified.

Notes on the study in general: 150 or so TCR beta chains were listed as cytomegalovirus-associated.

Sequencing was done on a sample of PBMCs. The clonotype was recovered from a man aged 18-30 years in good health and CMV-seronegative.

DNA of the CDR3: TGTGCCAGCACAAGGACAGGCTTGAACACTGAAGCTTTCTTT. It translates to CASTRTGLNTEAFF. The genes are TRBV2 and TRBJ1-1; 7 bases map to TRBD1. Germline V gives CDR1 SNHLY, CDR2 FYNNEI. This CDR3 spans 14 amino acids. Unmatched junction bases numbered 5, after V lost 7 bases and J lost 0 bases.